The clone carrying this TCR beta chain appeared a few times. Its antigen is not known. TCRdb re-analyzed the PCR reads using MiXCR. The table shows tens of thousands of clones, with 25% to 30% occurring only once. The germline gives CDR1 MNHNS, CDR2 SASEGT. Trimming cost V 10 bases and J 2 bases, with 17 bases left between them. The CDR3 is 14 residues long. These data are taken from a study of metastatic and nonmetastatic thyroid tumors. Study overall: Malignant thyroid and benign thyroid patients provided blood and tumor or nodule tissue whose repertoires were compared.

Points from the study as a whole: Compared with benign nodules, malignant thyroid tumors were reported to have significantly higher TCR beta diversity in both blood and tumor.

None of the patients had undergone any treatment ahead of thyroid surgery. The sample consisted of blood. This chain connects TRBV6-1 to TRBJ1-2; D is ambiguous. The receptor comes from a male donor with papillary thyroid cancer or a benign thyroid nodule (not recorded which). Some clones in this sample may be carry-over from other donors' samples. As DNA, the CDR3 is TGTGCCATCAGAGCAGGATGGAACAACTATGGCTACACCTTC. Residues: CAIRAGWNNYGYTF.